What follows are 9 T cell receptor beta chains derived from one specimen sequenced in a study of Graves' ophthalmopathy and Graves' hyperthyroidism. RNA transcripts yielded amplified TCR beta CDR3 regions. The first-round RT-PCR employed HTBI primers together with the Qiagen OneStep RT-PCR kit. A multiplex PCR was then performed as the second round. TCRdb analysed the multiplex PCR reads with MiXCR anew, one entry per CDR3 protein. The table shows hundreds of thousands of distinct CDR3 sequences, with 20% to 25% occurring only once. The sample consisted of peripheral blood. Receptors originate from a young woman with stable Graves' hyperthyroidism. Some clones in this sample may be carry-over from other donors' samples.

This clonotype was observed at least ten times. At one of its ends the junction is not consistent with the germline gene, which may arise from a read error. For the CDR3, the DNA is TGTGCCAGCAGCTTAGGGGGTTTCTCCTACGAGCAGTACTTC. Amino acid sequence: CASSLGGFSYEQYF. The chain combines TRBV12-3 or TRBV12-4 with TRBJ2-7; D is perhaps TRBD1 (6 bases). The CDR3 has 14 residues.

This clonotype was recorded at least ten times. The chain combines TRBV28 with TRBJ2-7; 9 nucleotides match TRBD2. The CDR3 length is 19 residues. The junction had 14 bases not matched to a gene; V was cut back by 2 bases and J by 0 bases. Per the germline V gene, CDR1 is MDHEN and CDR2 is SYDVKM. In DNA, the CDR3 is TGTGCCAGCAGTTTACTGCACTCGGGCGCACTAGCGGGCTCCTACGAGCAGTACTTC. Protein: CASSLLHSGALAGSYEQYF.

The chain has TRBV9 and TRBJ2-2; TRBD2 matches 13 bases. The CDR3 length is 17 residues. V shed 4 bases and J 6 bases; nucleotides not matched to a gene: 9. In germline, CDR1 is SGDLS, CDR2 YYNGEE. Written as DNA, the CDR3 is TGTGCCAGCAGCCCCCGGACTAGCGGGAGTGTATCCGGGGAGCTGTTTTTT. It codes for CASSPRTSGSVSGELFF.

The chain couples TRBV20-1 to TRBJ2-7; 10 positions agree with TRBD2. Germline V lookup: CDR1 DFQATT, CDR2 SNEGSKA (reference sequence). The CDR3 has 15 residues. Trimming took 6 bases from V and 2 from J; bases not matched to a gene: 10. CDR3 amino acids: CSARLAGPRTYEQYF. CDR3 bases: TGCAGTGCCAGACTAGCGGGCCCACGGACCTACGAGCAGTACTTC.

This clonotype was seen many times. The chain joins TRBV19 to TRBJ1-5; a weak D match, TRBD1 (5 bases). V lost 6 bases and J lost 7, with 22 bases in between. This CDR3 is built from 16 residues. Germline V gives CDR1 LNHDA, CDR2 SQIVND (reference sequence). CDR3: CASSHIIQGGRQPQHF. DNA for the CDR3: TGTGCCAGTAGCCATATAATCCAGGGCGGGCGGCAGCCCCAGCATTTT. The variable domain in full, completed from reference TRBV19 and TRBJ1-5, reads DGGITQSPKYLFRKEGQNVTLSCEQNLNHDAMYWYRQDPGQGLRLIYYSQIVNDFQKGDIAEGYSVSREKKESFPLTVTSAQKNPTAFYLCASSHIIQGGRQPQHFGDGTRLSIL.

This clonotype has just a few counts. This chain uses TRBV3-1 with TRBJ2-7; D possibly uses TRBD1 or TRBD2 (5 bases each). Trimming removed 4 bases from V and 0 bases from J, with 13 bases in between. The CDR3 is 15 amino acids. CDR1 LGHDT and CDR2 YNNKEL come from the germline V gene (reference sequence). The CDR3 sequence: CASSLERGHSYEQYF. The CDR3 DNA reads as TGTGCCAGCAGCCTTGAGAGGGGCCACTCCTACGAGCAGTACTTC.

This chain connects TRBV7-9 to TRBJ1-2; no definite D call. Germline V gene sequence: CDR1 SEHNR, CDR2 FQNEAQ (reference sequence). The V and J ends lost 5 bases and 3 bases respectively, with 4 bases between them. This CDR3 spans 11 amino acids. As DNA, the CDR3 is TGTGCCAGCAGCATAGACTATGGCTACACCTTC. The encoded protein is CASSIDYGYTF. The entire variable domain, with the rest obtained from reference TRBV7-9 and TRBJ1-2, is as follows: DTGVSQNPRHKITKRGQNVTFRCDPISEHNRLYWYRQTLGQGPEFLTYFQNEAQLEKSRLLSDRFSAERPKGSFSTLEIQRTEQGDSAMYLCASSIDYGYTFGSGTRLTVV.

The gene calls are TRBV6-1 and TRBJ2-7; possible D gene TRBD1, 6 bases. Between the trimmed V and J ends, which lost 0 bases and 2 bases, there was a span of 8 bases. The CDR3 extends over 14 amino acids. Germline V gene lookup returns CDR1 MNHNS and CDR2 SASEGT. The CDR3 nucleotides are TGTGCCAGCAGTGAAGCCACAGGGACCTACGAGCAGTACTTC. Translated: CASSEATGTYEQYF.

As for this clonotype: This could be a read error, since a much larger clone is one nucleotide away. The rearrangement links TRBV5-1 to TRBJ1-5; D call uncertain. Germline CDR1 and CDR2: SGHRS and YFSETQ. V lost 4 bases to trimming and J lost 10 bases, with 15 bases between them. This CDR3 region has 13 residues. CDR3 in amino acids: CASSDGPGHPQHF. The CDR3 DNA reads as TGCGCCAGCAGCGATGGTCCAGGTCATCCCCAGCATTTT.